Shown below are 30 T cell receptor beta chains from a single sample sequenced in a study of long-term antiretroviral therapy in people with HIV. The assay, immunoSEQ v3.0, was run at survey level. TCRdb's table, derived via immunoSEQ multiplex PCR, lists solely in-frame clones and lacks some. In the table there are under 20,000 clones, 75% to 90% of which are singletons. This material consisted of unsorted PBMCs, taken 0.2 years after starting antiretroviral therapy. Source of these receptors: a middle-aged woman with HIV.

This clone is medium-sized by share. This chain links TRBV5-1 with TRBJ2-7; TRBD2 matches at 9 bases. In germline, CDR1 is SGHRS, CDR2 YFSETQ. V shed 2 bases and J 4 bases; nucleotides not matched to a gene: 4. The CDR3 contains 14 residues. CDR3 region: CASSFAGGAYEQYF. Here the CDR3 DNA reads TGCGCCAGCAGCTTCGCGGGGGGGGCTTACGAGCAGTACTTC. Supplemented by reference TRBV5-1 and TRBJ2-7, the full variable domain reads KAGVTQTPRYLIKTRGQQVTLSCSPISGHRSVSWYQQTPGQGLQFLFEYFSETQRNKGNFPGRFSGRQFSNSRSEMNVSTLELGDSALYLCASSFAGGAYEQYFGPGTRLTVT.

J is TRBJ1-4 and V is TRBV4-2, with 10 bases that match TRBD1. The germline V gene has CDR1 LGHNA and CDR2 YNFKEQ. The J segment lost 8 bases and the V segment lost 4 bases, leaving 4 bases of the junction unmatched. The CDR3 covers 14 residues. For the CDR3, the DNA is TGTGCCAGCAGCCCGGGACAGGGGAGGGAAAAACTGTTTTTT. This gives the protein CASSPGQGREKLFF.

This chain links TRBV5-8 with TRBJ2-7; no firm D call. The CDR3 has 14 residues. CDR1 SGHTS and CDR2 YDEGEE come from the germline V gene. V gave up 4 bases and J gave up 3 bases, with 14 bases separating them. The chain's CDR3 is CASSTDTTGYEQYF. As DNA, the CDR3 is TGTGCCAGCAGCACCGACACTACGGGCTACGAGCAGTACTTC.

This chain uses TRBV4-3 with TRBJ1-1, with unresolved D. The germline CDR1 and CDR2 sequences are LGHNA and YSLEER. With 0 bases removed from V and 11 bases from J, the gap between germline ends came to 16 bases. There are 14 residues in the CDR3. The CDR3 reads CASSQDVSASEAFF. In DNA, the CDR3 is TGCGCCAGCAGCCAAGATGTAAGCGCTTCCGAGGCTTTCTTT.

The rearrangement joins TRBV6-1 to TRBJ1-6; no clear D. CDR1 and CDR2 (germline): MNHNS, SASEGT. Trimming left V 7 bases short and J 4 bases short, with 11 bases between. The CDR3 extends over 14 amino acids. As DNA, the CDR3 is TGTGCCAGCACTCACGCGCCTTATAATTCACCCCTCCACTTT. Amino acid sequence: CASTHAPYNSPLHF.

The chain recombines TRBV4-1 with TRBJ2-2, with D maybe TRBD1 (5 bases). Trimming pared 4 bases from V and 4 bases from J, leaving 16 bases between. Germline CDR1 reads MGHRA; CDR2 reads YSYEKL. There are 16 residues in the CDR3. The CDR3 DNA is TGCGCCAGCAGCCCTATGAAGGGGCGTATCACCGGGGAGCTGTTTTTT. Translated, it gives CASSPMKGRITGELFF.

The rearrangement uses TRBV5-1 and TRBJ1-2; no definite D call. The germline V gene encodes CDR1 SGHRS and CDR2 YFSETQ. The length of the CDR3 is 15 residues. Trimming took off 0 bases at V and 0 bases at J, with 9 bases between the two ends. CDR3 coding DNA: TGCGCCAGCAGCTTGGGAGGGAACTCTAACTATGGCTACACCTTC. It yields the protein CASSLGGNSNYGYTF.

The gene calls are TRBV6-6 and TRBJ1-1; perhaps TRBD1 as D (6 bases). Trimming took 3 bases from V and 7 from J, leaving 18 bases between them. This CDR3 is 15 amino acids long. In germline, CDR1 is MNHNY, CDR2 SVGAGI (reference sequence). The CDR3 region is CASSYPAGVYREAFF. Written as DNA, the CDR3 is TGTGCCAGCAGTTATCCCGCAGGGGTGTACCGTGAAGCTTTCTTT.

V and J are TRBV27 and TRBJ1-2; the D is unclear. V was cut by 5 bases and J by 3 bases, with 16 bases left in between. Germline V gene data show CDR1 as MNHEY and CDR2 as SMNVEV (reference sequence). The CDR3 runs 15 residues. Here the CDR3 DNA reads TGTGCCAGCAGTCCCTCGGGTCACCGCTACTATGGCTACACCTTC. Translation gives CASSPSGHRYYGYTF.

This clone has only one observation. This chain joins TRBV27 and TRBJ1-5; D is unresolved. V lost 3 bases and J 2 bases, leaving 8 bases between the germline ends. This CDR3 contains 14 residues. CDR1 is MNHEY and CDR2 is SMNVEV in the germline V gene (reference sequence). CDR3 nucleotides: TGTGCCAGCAGTTTCAATGGGGGCAATCAGCCCCAGCATTTT. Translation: CASSFNGGNQPQHF.

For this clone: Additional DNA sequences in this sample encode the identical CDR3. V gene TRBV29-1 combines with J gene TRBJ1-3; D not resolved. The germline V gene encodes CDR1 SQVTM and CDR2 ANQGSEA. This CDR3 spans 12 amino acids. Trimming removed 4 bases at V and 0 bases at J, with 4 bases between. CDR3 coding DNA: TGCAGCGTTGGGAGCTCTGGAAACACCATATATTTT. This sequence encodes CSVGSSGNTIYF. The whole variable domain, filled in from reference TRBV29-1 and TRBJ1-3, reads SAVISQKPSRDICQRGTSLTIQCQVDSQVTMMFWYRQQPGQSLTLIATANQGSEATYESGFVIDKFPISRPNLTFSTLTVSNMSPEDSSIYLCSVGSSGNTIYFGEGSWLTVV.

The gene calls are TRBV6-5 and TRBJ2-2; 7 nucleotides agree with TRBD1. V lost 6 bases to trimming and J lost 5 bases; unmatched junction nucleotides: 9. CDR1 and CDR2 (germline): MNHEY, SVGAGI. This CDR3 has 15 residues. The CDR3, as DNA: TGTGCCAGCAGCACCGGGACAGTGATAACCGGGGAGCTGTTTTTT. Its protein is CASSTGTVITGELFF.

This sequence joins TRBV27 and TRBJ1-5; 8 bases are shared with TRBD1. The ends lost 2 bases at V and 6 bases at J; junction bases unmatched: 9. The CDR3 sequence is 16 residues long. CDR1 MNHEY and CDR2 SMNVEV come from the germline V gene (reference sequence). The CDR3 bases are TGTGCCAGCAGTTTACTTGGGGACAGGTCGTTTCAGCCCCAGCATTTT. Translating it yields CASSLLGDRSFQPQHF.

The chain's CDR3 is CSVEAAGVGNEQFF. CDR3 DNA sequence: TGCAGCGTTGAAGCAGCGGGGGTGGGCAATGAGCAGTTCTTC. V gene TRBV29-1 combines with J gene TRBJ2-1, with 8 bases identical to TRBD2. J lost 6 bases, V lost 1 base, and 5 bases had no gene match. CDR3 size: 14 residues. CDR1 is SQVTM, CDR2 ANQGSEA, per germline.

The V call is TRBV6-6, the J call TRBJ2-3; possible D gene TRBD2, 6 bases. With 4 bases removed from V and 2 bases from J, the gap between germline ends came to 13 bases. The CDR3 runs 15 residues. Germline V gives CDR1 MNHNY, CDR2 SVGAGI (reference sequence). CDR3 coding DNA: TGTGCCAGCAGTTTCTTAGCGGAGGTCACAGATACGCAGTATTTT. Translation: CASSFLAEVTDTQYF.

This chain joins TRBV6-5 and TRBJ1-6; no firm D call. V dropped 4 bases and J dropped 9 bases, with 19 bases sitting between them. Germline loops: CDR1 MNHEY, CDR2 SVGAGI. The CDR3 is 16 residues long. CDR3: CASSSYYGSGSSPLHF. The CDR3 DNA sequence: TGTGCCAGCAGTTCCTACTACGGGAGCGGGAGTTCACCCCTCCACTTT.

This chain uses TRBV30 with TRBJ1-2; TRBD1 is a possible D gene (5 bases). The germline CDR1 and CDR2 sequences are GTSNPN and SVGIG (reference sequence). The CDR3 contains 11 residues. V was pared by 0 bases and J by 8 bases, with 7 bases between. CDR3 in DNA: TGTGCCTGGAGTGTAGACAGCGGCTACACCTTC. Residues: CAWSVDSGYTF.

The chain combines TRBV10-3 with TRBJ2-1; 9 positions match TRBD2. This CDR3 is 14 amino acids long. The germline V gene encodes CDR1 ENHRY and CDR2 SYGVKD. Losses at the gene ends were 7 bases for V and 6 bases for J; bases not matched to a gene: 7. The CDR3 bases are TGTGCCATCATGGCTAGCGGGGTGGGCAATGAGCAGTTCTTC. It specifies CAIMASGVGNEQFF.

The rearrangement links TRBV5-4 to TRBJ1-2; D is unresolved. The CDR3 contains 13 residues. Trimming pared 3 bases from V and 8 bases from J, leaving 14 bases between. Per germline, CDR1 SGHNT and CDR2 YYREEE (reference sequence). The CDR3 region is CASSWRTLFGYTF. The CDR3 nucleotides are TGTGCCAGCAGCTGGAGGACCCTTTTCGGCTACACCTTC.

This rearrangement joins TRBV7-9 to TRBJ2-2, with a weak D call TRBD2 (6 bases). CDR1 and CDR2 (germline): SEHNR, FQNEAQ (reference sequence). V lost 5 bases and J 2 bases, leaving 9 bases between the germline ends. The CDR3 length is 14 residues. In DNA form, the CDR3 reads TGTGCCAGCAGCCGGGACTTTAACACCGGGGAGCTGTTTTTT. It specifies CASSRDFNTGELFF.

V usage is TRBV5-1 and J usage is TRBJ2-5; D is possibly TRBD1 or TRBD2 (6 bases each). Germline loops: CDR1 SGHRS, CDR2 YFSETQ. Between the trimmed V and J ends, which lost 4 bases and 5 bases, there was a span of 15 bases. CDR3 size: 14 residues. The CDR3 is CASSPEGVGETQYF. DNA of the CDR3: TGCGCCAGCAGCCCGGAGGGGGTAGGGGAGACCCAGTACTTC.

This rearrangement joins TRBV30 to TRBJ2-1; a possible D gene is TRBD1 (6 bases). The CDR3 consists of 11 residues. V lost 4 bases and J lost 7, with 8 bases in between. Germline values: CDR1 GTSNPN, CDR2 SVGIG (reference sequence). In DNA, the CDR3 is TGTGCCTGGAAACAGGGAAATGAGCAGTTCTTC. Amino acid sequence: CAWKQGNEQFF.

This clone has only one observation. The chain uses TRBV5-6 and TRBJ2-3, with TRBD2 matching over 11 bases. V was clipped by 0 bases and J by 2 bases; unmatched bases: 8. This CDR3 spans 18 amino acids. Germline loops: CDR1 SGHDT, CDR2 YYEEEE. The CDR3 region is CASSLVQGTSGSTDTQYF. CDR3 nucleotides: TGTGCCAGCAGCTTGGTTCAGGGGACTAGCGGCTCCACAGATACGCAGTATTTT.

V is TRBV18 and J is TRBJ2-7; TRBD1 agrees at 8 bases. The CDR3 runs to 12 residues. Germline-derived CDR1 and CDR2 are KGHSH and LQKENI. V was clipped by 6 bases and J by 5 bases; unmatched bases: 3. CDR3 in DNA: TGTGCCAGCTCTCAGGACAGGGACGAGCAGTACTTC. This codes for CASSQDRDEQYF.

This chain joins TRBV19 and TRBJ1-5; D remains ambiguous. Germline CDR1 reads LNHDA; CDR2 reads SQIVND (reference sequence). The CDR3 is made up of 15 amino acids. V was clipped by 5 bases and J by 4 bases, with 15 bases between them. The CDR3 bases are TGTGCCAGTAGTTTGTACCAATGGAGTAATCAGCCCCAGCATTTT. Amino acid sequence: CASSLYQWSNQPQHF.

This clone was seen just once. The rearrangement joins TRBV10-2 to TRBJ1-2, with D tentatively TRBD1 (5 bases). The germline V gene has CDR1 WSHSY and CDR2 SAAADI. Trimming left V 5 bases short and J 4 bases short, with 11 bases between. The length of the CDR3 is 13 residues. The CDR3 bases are TGCGCCAGCAGTCCGGGGCTACTCTATGGCTACACCTTC. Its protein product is CASSPGLLYGYTF.

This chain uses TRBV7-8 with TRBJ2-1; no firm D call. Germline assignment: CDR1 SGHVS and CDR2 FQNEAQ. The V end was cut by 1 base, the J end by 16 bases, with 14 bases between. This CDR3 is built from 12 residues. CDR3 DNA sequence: TGTGCCAGCAGCTTAGGAATCGGAGCCCTTTTCTTC. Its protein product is CASSLGIGALFF.

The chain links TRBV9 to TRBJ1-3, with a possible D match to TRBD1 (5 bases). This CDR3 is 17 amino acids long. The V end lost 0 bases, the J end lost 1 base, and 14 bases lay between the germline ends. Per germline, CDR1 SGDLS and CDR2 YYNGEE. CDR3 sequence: CASSVEGSGLSGNTIYF. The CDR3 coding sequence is TGTGCCAGCAGCGTAGAAGGGTCAGGGCTATCTGGAAACACCATATATTTT.

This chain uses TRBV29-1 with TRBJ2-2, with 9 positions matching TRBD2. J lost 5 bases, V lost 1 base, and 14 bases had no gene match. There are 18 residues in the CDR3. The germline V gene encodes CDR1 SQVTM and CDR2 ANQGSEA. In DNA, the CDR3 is TGCAGCGTTGAAGTTTTCTCCGGGGGTACTAGCGGGACCGGGGAGCTGTTTTTT. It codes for CSVEVFSGGTSGTGELFF.

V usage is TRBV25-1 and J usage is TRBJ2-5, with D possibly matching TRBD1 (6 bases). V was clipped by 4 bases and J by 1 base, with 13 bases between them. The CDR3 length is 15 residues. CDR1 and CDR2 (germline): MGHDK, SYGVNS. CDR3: CASSVLDRSQETQYF. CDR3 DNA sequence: TGTGCCAGCAGTGTCTTGGACAGAAGCCAAGAGACCCAGTACTTC.